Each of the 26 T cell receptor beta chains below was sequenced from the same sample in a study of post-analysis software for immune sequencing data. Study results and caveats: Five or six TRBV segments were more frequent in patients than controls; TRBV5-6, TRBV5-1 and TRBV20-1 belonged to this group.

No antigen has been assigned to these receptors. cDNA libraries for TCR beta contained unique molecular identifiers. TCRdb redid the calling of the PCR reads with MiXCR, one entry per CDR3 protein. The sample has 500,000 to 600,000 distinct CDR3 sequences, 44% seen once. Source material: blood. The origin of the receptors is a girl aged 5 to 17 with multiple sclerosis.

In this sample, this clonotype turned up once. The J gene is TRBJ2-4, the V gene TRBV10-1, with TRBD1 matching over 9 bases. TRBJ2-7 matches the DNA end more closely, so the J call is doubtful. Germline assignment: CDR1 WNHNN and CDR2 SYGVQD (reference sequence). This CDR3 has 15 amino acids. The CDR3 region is CASSDRRDRAYEQYF. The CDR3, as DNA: TGCGCCAGCAGTGATCGAAGGGACAGGGCCTACGAGCAGTACTTC.

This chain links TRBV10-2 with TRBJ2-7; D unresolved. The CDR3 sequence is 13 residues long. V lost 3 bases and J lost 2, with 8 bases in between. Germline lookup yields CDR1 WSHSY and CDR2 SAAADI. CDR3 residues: CASSEGPTYEQYF. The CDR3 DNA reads TGCGCCAGCAGTGAAGGACCCACCTACGAGCAGTACTTC.

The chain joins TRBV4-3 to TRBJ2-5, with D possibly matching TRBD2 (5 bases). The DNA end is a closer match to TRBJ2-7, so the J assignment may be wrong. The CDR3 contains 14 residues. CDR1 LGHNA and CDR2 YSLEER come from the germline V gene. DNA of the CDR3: TGCGCCAGCAGCTGGCGCCTTGGGAGCTACGAGCAGTACTTC. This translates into CASSWRLGSYEQYF.

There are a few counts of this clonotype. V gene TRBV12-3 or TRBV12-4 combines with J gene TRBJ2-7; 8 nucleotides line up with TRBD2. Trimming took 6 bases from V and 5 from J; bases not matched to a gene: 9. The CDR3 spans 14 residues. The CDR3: CASRFTSGPNEQYF. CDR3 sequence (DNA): TGTGCCAGCAGATTTACTAGCGGCCCCAACGAGCAGTACTTC.

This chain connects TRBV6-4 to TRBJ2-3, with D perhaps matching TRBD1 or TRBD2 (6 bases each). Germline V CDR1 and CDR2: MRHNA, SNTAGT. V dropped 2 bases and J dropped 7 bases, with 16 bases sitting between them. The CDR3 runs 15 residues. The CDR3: CASSDEHGGPNTQYF. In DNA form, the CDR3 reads TGTGCCAGCAGTGACGAACATGGGGGGCCCAATACGCAGTATTTT.

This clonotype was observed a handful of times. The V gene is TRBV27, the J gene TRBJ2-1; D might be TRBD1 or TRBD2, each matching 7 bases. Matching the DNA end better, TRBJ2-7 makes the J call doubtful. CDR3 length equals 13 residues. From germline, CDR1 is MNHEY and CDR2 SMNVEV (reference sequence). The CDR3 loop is CASSGRGQDEQYF. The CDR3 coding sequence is TGTGCCAGCAGTGGGAGGGGGCAAGACGAGCAGTACTTC.

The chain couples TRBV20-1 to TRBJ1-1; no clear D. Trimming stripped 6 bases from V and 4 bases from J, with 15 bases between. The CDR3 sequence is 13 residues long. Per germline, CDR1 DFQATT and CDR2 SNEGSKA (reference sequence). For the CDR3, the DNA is TGCAGTGCCCTACCCCTGGTGGGCACTGAAGCTTTCTTT. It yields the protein CSALPLVGTEAFF.

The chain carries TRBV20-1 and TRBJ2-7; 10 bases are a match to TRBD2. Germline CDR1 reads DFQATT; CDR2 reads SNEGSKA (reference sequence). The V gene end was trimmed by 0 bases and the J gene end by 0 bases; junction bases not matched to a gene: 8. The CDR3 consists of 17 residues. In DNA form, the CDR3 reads TGCAGTGCTAGAGATATTCTAGCGGGGGAGATCTCCTACGAGCAGTACTTC. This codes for CSARDILAGEISYEQYF.

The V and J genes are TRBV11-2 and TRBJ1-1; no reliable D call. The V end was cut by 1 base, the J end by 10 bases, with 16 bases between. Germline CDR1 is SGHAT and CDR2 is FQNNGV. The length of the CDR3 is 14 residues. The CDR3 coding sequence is TGTGCCAGCAGCTTAGCCCACACCGGCAGAGGAGCTTTCTTT. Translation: CASSLAHTGRGAFF.

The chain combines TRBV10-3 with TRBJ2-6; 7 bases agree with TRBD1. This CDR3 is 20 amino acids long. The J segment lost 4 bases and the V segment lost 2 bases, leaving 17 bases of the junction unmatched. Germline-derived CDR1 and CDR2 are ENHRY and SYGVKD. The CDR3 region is CAISEIPGQLLRRGANVLTF. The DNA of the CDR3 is TGTGCCATCAGTGAGATCCCGGGACAGCTACTTCGAAGAGGGGCCAACGTCCTGACTTTC.

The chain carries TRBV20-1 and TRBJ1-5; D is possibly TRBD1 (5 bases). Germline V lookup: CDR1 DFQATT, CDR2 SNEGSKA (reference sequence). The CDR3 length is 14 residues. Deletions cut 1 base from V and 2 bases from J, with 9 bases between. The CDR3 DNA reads TGCAGTGCTAGAGGGGGGGTTGGCAATCAGCCCCAGCATTTT. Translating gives CSARGGVGNQPQHF.

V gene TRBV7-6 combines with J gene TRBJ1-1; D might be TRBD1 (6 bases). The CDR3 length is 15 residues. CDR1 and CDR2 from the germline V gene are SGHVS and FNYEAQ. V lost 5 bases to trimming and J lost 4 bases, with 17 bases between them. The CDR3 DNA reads TGTGCCAGCAGCCCAAGGGAGGGGGAGGGCACTGAAGCTTTCTTT. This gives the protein CASSPREGEGTEAFF.

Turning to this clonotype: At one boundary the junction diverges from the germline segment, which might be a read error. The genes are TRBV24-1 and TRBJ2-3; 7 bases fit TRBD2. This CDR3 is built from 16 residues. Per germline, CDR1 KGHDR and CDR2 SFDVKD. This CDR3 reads CATSDSRREYSDTQYF. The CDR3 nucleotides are TGTGCTACCAGTGATTCCCGGCGGGAGTATTCAGATACGCAGTATTTT.

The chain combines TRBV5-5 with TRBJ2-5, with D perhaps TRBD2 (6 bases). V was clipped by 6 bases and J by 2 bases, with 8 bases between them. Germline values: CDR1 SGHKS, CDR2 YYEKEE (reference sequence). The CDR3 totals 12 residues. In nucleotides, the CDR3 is TGTGCCAGCACGCGGGGACAAGAGACCCAGTACTTC. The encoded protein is CASTRGQETQYF. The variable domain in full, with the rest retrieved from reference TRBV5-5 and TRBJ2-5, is DAGVTQSPTHLIKTRGQQVTLRCSPISGHKSVSWYQQVLGQGPQFIFQYYEKEERGRGNFPDRFSARQFPNYSSELNVNALLLGDSALYLCASTRGQETQYFGPGTRLLVL.

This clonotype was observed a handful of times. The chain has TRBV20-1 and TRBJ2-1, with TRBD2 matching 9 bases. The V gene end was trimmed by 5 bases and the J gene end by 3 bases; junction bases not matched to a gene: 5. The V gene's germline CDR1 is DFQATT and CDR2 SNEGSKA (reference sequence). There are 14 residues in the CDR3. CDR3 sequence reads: CSAGGTSFYNEQFF. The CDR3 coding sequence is TGCAGTGCTGGGGGGACTAGCTTCTACAATGAGCAGTTCTTC.

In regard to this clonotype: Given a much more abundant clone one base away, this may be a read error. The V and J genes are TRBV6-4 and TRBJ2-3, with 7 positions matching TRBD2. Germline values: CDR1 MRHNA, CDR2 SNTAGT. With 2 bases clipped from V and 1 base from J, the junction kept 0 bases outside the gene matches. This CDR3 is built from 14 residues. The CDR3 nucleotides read TGTGCCAGCAGTGACACTAGCGGCACAGATACGCAGTATTTT. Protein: CASSDTSGTDTQYF.

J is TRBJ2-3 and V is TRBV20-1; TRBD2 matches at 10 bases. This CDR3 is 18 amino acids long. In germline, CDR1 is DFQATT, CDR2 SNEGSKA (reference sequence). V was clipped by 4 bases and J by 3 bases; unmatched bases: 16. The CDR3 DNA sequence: TGCAGTGCTAAGGTCGGACTAGCGGAGAGGACGTGGACAGATACGCAGTATTTT. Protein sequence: CSAKVGLAERTWTDTQYF.

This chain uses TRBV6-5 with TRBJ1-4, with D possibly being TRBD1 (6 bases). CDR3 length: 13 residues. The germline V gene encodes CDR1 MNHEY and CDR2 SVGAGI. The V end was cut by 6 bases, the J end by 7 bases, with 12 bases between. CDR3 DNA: TGTGCCAGCAGGGGACAAGCTAGTGAAAAACTGTTTTTT. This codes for CASRGQASEKLFF.

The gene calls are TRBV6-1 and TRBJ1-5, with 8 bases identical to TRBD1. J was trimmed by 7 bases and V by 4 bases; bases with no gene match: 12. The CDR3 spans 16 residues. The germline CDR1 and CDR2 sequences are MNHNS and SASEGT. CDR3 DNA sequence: TGTGCCAGCAGTGCCCCGGGCAGGGGGCCCGGACAGCCCCAGCATTTT. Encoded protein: CASSAPGRGPGQPQHF.

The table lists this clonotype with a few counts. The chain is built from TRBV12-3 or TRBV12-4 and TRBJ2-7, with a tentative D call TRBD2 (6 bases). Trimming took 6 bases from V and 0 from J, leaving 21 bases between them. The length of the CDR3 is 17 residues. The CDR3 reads CASSPWGGWSASYEQYF. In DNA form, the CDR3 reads TGTGCCAGCAGCCCCTGGGGAGGATGGTCCGCCTCCTACGAGCAGTACTTC.

The CDR3: CASEGPVSGTTYNEQFF. In DNA, the CDR3 is TGTGCCAGCGAGGGGCCGGTTTCGGGCACTACTTACAATGAGCAGTTCTTC. The chain joins TRBV25-1 to TRBJ2-1; D could derive from TRBD1 or TRBD2 (5 bases each). The V and J ends lost 8 bases and 4 bases respectively, with 24 bases between them. CDR3 size: 17 residues. In germline, CDR1 is MGHDK, CDR2 SYGVNS.

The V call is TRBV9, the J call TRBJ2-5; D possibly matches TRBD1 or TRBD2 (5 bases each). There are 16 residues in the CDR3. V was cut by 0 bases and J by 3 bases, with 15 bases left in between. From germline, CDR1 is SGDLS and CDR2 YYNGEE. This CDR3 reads CASSVGPSMGEETQYF. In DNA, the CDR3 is TGTGCCAGCAGCGTAGGCCCTAGCATGGGGGAAGAGACCCAGTACTTC.

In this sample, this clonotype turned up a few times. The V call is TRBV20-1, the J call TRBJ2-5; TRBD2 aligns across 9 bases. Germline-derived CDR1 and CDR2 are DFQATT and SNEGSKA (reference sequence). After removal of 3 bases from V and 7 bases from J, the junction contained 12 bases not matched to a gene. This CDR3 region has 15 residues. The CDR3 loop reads CSASYGPSGDGTQYF. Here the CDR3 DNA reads TGCAGTGCTAGCTACGGGCCTAGCGGGGATGGGACCCAGTACTTC.

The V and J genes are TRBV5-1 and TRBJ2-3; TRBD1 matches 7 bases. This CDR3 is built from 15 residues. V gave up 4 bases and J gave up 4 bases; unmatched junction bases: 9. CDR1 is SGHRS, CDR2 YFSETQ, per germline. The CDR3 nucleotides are TGCGCCAGCAGCCTTACCACAGGGGTGGCAGATACGCAGTATTTT. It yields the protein CASSLTTGVADTQYF.

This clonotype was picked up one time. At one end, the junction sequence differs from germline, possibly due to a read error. CDR3 nucleotides: TGTGCCTGCAGCCACGCCTGGACAGGGAGCAAAAACATTCAGTACTTC. This gives the protein CACSHAWTGSKNIQYF. This sequence joins TRBV3-1 and TRBJ2-4; TRBD1 matches at 8 bases. The V gene's germline CDR1 is LGHDT and CDR2 YNNKEL (reference sequence). This CDR3 comprises 16 residues.

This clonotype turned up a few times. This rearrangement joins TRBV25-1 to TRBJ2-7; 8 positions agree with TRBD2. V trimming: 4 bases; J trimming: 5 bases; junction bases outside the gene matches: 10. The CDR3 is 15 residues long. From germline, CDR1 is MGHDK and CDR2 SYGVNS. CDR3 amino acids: CASSGTGTRFNEQYF. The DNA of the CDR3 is TGTGCCAGCAGTGGGACCGGGACTAGATTCAACGAGCAGTACTTC.